One sample yielded the 29 T cell receptor beta chains listed below, sequenced in a study of early T cells in non-severe SARS-CoV-2 infection. In TCRdb, the 5' RACE reads were re-called with MiXCR into one record per CDR3 protein. The sample consists of tens of thousands of distinct CDR3 sequences, approximately 5.2% of them appearing once. The sample comprised whole blood. These receptors were collected from an adult who was a healthcare worker with PCR-confirmed SARS-CoV-2 infection or an uninfected control (not recorded which).

The rearrangement uses TRBV12-2 and TRBJ1-5; TRBD1, as called in the table, went unchecked against the DNA. TRBV12-2 counts as a pseudogene. The CDR3 loop spans 16 amino acids. The CDR3 reads CASRFAGQGGNQPQHF. CDR3 nucleotide sequence: TGTGCAAGTCGCTTTGCGGGACAGGGGGGCAATCAGCCCCAGCATTTT.

This clonotype was detected a few times. A read error is possible here, since a much larger clone lies one base away. V usage is TRBV6-4 and J usage is TRBJ2-3; possibly TRBD2 for D (5 bases). In germline, CDR1 is MRHNA, CDR2 SNTAGT. The CDR3 totals 13 residues. The germline V and J ends were trimmed by 3 bases and 5 bases, with 9 bases remaining between them. The CDR3 reads CASSDRRGDTQYF. CDR3 nucleotide sequence: TGTGCCAGCAGTGATCGACGGGGAGATACGCAGTATTTT.

This clonotype was seen only a few times. The CDR3 loop reads CAISEQGEETQYF. CDR3 bases: TGTGCCATCAGTGAGCAGGGCGAAGAGACCCAGTACTTC. The chain couples TRBV10-3 to TRBJ2-5; TRBD1 is a possible D gene (5 bases). Germline V lookup: CDR1 ENHRY, CDR2 SYGVKD. Trimming stripped 2 bases from V and 3 bases from J, with 7 bases between. This CDR3 is built from 13 residues.

This clonotype was seen at least ten times. J is TRBJ2-5 and V is TRBV5-4, with 14 nucleotides matching TRBD2. J was trimmed by 6 bases and V by 6 bases; bases with no gene match: 16. The CDR3 has 18 amino acids. Germline lookup yields CDR1 SGHNT and CDR2 YYREEE (reference sequence). CDR3 residues: CASTKYPGTSGSVQTQYF. The CDR3 coding sequence is TGTGCCAGCACGAAATACCCCGGGACTAGCGGGAGTGTGCAGACCCAGTACTTC.

As for this clonotype: This may be a read error, as it is one base from a much larger clone. V gene TRBV7-8 combines with J gene TRBJ2-7, with D possibly matching TRBD1 (6 bases). CDR3 size: 15 residues. The ends were cut back, 8 bases at V and 6 bases at J, with 23 bases in the middle. Germline V CDR1 and CDR2: SGHVS, FQNEAQ. The CDR3 region has the DNA TGTGCCAGCGGCCCATCTCGGGACACCGGCCTCGAGCAGTACTTC. This translates into CASGPSRDTGLEQYF.

The V and J genes are TRBV28 and TRBJ1-3, with 8 bases that match TRBD1. The CDR3 sequence is 15 residues long. V shed 4 bases, J shed 3 bases, and the junction held 5 bases outside the gene matches. Germline V CDR1 and CDR2: MDHEN, SYDVKM. CDR3 bases: TGTGCCAGCAGTTCTCTAGACAGGGGTGGAAACACCATATATTTT. Protein: CASSSLDRGGNTIYF.

There are many counts of this clonotype. The chain couples TRBV4-1 to TRBJ2-1; TRBD2 aligns across 10 bases. The CDR3 loop spans 16 amino acids. The V gene end was trimmed by 3 bases and the J gene end by 7 bases; junction bases not matched to a gene: 9. Germline V lookup: CDR1 MGHRA, CDR2 YSYEKL. The CDR3 sequence is CASSQSTSGITNEQFF. The DNA for the CDR3 is TGCGCCAGCAGCCAGAGCACTAGCGGGATTACGAATGAGCAGTTCTTC.

This clonotype appeared a few times. V usage is TRBV5-6 and J usage is TRBJ2-4; no clear D gene. CDR1 and CDR2 from the germline V gene are SGHDT and YYEEEE. Trimming stripped 3 bases from V and 5 bases from J, with 9 bases between. This CDR3 region has 13 residues. The CDR3 spells CASSSDVENIQYF. The DNA for the CDR3 is TGTGCCAGCAGCTCGGACGTGGAAAACATTCAGTACTTC.

This clonotype has a handful of counts. This sequence joins TRBV7-9 and TRBJ2-1; 10 bases line up with TRBD2. The CDR3 extends over 17 amino acids. CDR1 is SEHNR, CDR2 FQNEAQ, per germline (reference sequence). The V gene end was trimmed by 1 base and the J gene end by 8 bases; junction bases not matched to a gene: 11. CDR3 sequence: CASSLGWLAGVLDEQFF. Here the CDR3 DNA reads TGTGCCAGCAGCTTAGGATGGCTAGCGGGAGTTCTGGATGAGCAGTTCTTC.

This clonotype was seen ten or more times. V gene TRBV12-3 or TRBV12-4 combines with J gene TRBJ2-7, with TRBD1 matching over 8 bases. The trim removed 6 bases at V and 3 bases at J, leaving 7 bases unmatched. CDR3 length: 14 residues. The CDR3 spells CASSPIGQGYEQYF. In DNA, the CDR3 is TGTGCCAGCAGCCCGATCGGACAGGGCTACGAGCAGTACTTC.

In this sample, this clonotype turned up a few times. The rearrangement links TRBV20-1 to TRBJ2-7, with TRBD2 identical over 13 bases. Germline CDR1 reads DFQATT; CDR2 reads SNEGSKA (reference sequence). Unmatched junction bases numbered 7, after V lost 6 bases and J lost 2 bases. The CDR3 is made up of 15 amino acids. CDR3 coding DNA: TGCAGTGCCACAACCGGGACTAGCGGGGCCTACGAGCAGTACTTC. Protein: CSATTGTSGAYEQYF.

This clonotype was seen a handful of times. The chain carries TRBV6-2 or TRBV6-3 and TRBJ2-7, with 8 bases matching TRBD2. The trim removed 2 bases at V and 2 bases at J, leaving 5 bases unmatched. CDR1 MNHEY and CDR2 SVGEGT come from the germline V gene. The CDR3 extends over 15 amino acids. The CDR3 region is CASSYRGAGAYEQYF. As DNA, the CDR3 is TGTGCCAGCAGTTACCGGGGAGCGGGAGCCTACGAGCAGTACTTC.

The table lists this clonotype with many counts. The V and J genes are TRBV11-2 and TRBJ1-1; no firm D call. The CDR3 runs 14 residues. CDR1 and CDR2 from the germline V gene are SGHAT and FQNNGV. Trimming pared 5 bases from V and 4 bases from J, leaving 14 bases between. The CDR3 reads CASSLGPAITEAFF. The CDR3 nucleotides read TGTGCCAGCAGCCTAGGACCTGCCATCACTGAAGCTTTCTTT.

This clonotype was seen only a few times. The chain combines TRBV7-8 with TRBJ2-7, with D maybe TRBD2 (5 bases). Germline V gene lookup returns CDR1 SGHVS and CDR2 FQNEAQ. This CDR3 is 14 amino acids long. With 1 base removed from V and 6 bases from J, the gap between germline ends came to 13 bases. In DNA, the CDR3 is TGTGCCAGCAGCTTAGATTGGACCCGGGGCGAGCAGTACTTC. Amino acids: CASSLDWTRGEQYF.

The V gene is TRBV27, the J gene TRBJ1-5; 8 bases map to TRBD1. The J segment lost 6 bases and the V segment lost 8 bases, leaving 12 bases of the junction unmatched. This CDR3 spans 15 amino acids. Germline assignment: CDR1 MNHEY and CDR2 SMNVEV (reference sequence). The CDR3 DNA sequence: TGTGCCAGCTCCTCCCGGACAGGGATATTTCAGCCCCAGCATTTT. It is translated as CASSSRTGIFQPQHF.

This clonotype has at least ten counts. The chain links TRBV5-1 to TRBJ2-1; D uncertain. Germline V CDR1 and CDR2: SGHRS, YFSETQ. V was shortened by 3 bases and J by 0 bases, with 7 bases between the two germline ends. The CDR3 totals 14 residues. Written as DNA, the CDR3 is TGCGCCAGCAGCTCCCAGAGCTCCTACAATGAGCAGTTCTTC. Translating it yields CASSSQSSYNEQFF.

This clonotype was detected ten times or more. The rearrangement joins TRBV7-2 to TRBJ2-2, with a weak D call TRBD2 (5 bases). This CDR3 has 15 amino acids. V lost 6 bases and J lost 6, with 17 bases in between. The germline gives CDR1 SGHTA, CDR2 FQGNSA. The CDR3 region has the DNA TGTGCCAGCAGAAATATAGCGTTGGGTGCCGGGGAGCTGTTTTTT. Amino acid sequence: CASRNIALGAGELFF.

The chain uses TRBV5-1 and TRBJ2-7, with 10 bases aligning to TRBD2. With V trimmed by 1 base and J by 6 bases, 10 bases remained unmatched. This CDR3 is 16 amino acids long. The germline V gene encodes CDR1 SGHRS and CDR2 YFSETQ. For the CDR3, the DNA is TGCGCCAGCAGCTTGTCAGTTCTAGCGGGAGCTCGCGAGCAGTACTTC. It is translated as CASSLSVLAGAREQYF. The full variable domain, in which reference TRBV5-1 and TRBJ2-7 provide the parts outside the CDR3, is KAGVTQTPRYLIKTRGQQVTLSCSPISGHRSVSWYQQTPGQGLQFLFEYFSETQRNKGNFPGRFSGRQFSNSRSEMNVSTLELGDSALYLCASSLSVLAGAREQYFGPGTRLTVT.

This clonotype was counted ten times or more. In nucleotides, the CDR3 is TGTGCCAGTAGTATATCCTCCGATCGACAGGGGAAAAAACTGTTTTTT. This codes for CASSISSDRQGKKLFF. The J gene is TRBJ1-4, the V gene TRBV19, with TRBD1 matching over 8 bases. J was trimmed by 9 bases and V by 2 bases; bases with no gene match: 11. The germline V gene encodes CDR1 LNHDA and CDR2 SQIVND (reference sequence). This CDR3 spans 16 amino acids. Filled out from reference TRBV19 and TRBJ1-4, the complete variable domain reads DGGITQSPKYLFRKEGQNVTLSCEQNLNHDAMYWYRQDPGQGLRLIYYSQIVNDFQKGDIAEGYSVSREKKESFPLTVTSAQKNPTAFYLCASSISSDRQGKKLFFGSGTQLSVL.

This clonotype was counted only a few times. The rearrangement links TRBV6-6 to TRBJ1-5; D is possibly TRBD1 (5 bases). This CDR3 has 13 residues. The germline V and J ends were trimmed by 6 bases and 4 bases, with 10 bases remaining between them. Germline V lookup: CDR1 MNHNY, CDR2 SVGAGI (reference sequence). CDR3 DNA: TGTGCCAGCAGCCACAGGATTAATCAGCCCCAGCATTTT. It specifies CASSHRINQPQHF.

This clonotype was seen ten or more times. The chain has TRBV28 and TRBJ2-1; unclear D gene. Germline CDR1 reads MDHEN; CDR2 reads SYDVKM. The CDR3 is made up of 14 amino acids. The ends were cut back, 1 base at V and 5 bases at J, with 9 bases in the middle. The CDR3, as DNA: TGTGCCAGCAGTTTATCTGGTTTCGACAATGAGCAGTTCTTC. This gives the protein CASSLSGFDNEQFF.

This clonotype was seen a few times. The V call is TRBV4-3, the J call TRBJ1-6; D call uncertain. The length of the CDR3 is 14 residues. V was trimmed by 1 base and J by 4 bases, leaving 5 bases between them. Germline V gene sequence: CDR1 LGHNA, CDR2 YSLEER. The CDR3 region has the DNA TGCGCCAGCAGCCAAGCTCGGTATAATTCACCCCTCCACTTT. Encoded protein: CASSQARYNSPLHF.

This clonotype was seen many times. The J gene is TRBJ2-2, the V gene TRBV24-1; the match to TRBD2 covers 10 bases. Germline lookup yields CDR1 KGHDR and CDR2 SFDVKD. V lost 3 bases, J lost 0 bases, and 6 bases stayed unmatched. The CDR3 is 18 residues long. CDR3 coding DNA: TGTGCCACCAGTGATAGGATAGCGGGAGGCTCGAACACCGGGGAGCTGTTTTTT. It translates to CATSDRIAGGSNTGELFF.

The chain uses TRBV7-9 and TRBJ2-1; D possibly uses TRBD1 or TRBD2 (5 bases each). CDR3 length: 14 residues. Germline CDR1 reads SEHNR; CDR2 reads FQNEAQ (reference sequence). V shed 2 bases and J shed 9 bases, with 14 bases lying between them. CDR3 coding DNA: TGTGCCAGCAGCTTATCAGGGACCGCGGCTGAGCAGTTCTTC. Its translation is CASSLSGTAAEQFF.

This clonotype was detected ten times or more. The chain uses TRBV19 and TRBJ2-1; TRBD2 is a possible D gene (6 bases). V was trimmed by 5 bases and J by 3 bases, leaving 11 bases between them. This CDR3 region has 14 residues. Germline lookup yields CDR1 LNHDA and CDR2 SQIVND (reference sequence). DNA for the CDR3: TGTGCCAGTAGTCTACGGGAGATCTACAATGAGCAGTTCTTC. Its protein is CASSLREIYNEQFF. The full variable domain, with the rest looked up from reference TRBV19 and TRBJ2-1, is DGGITQSPKYLFRKEGQNVTLSCEQNLNHDAMYWYRQDPGQGLRLIYYSQIVNDFQKGDIAEGYSVSREKKESFPLTVTSAQKNPTAFYLCASSLREIYNEQFFGPGTRLTVL.

This clonotype has ten or more counts. The genes are TRBV20-1 and TRBJ2-5; a weak D match, TRBD1 (6 bases). Between the trimmed V and J ends, which lost 6 bases and 5 bases, there was a span of 13 bases. This CDR3 is built from 12 residues. The V gene's germline CDR1 is DFQATT and CDR2 SNEGSKA (reference sequence). Written as DNA, the CDR3 is TGCAGTGCCAAACAGGGACGGGAGACCCAGTACTTC. It translates to CSAKQGRETQYF.

J is TRBJ1-1 and V is TRBV10-3; 8 bases match TRBD1. There are 13 residues in the CDR3. CDR1 and CDR2 from the germline V gene are ENHRY and SYGVKD. Losses at the gene ends were 4 bases for V and 7 bases for J; bases not matched to a gene: 5. The CDR3, as DNA: TGTGCCATCAGTGCCGGACAGGGTAATGAAGCTTTCTTT. Encoded protein: CAISAGQGNEAFF.

This clonotype was detected ten times or more. The chain has TRBV18 and TRBJ2-1, with a tentative D call TRBD2 (7 bases). Between the trimmed V and J ends, which lost 7 bases and 8 bases, there was a span of 12 bases. The CDR3 is 12 amino acids. Germline V gives CDR1 KGHSH, CDR2 LQKENI. The CDR3, as DNA: TGTGCCAGCTGGGGGGGGCTTGATGAGCAGTTCTTC. Translated, it gives CASWGGLDEQFF.

This sequence joins TRBV12-3 or TRBV12-4 and TRBJ2-4; no reliable D call. The CDR3 extends over 12 amino acids. V lost 6 bases and J 5 bases, leaving 8 bases between the germline ends. The CDR3 reads CASSPRQNIQYF. CDR3 DNA sequence: TGTGCCAGCAGCCCGCGACAAAACATTCAGTACTTC.